These 31 T cell receptor beta chains were sequenced from one sample in a study of shared clonotypes between healthy human individuals. Measured with immunoSEQ multiplex PCR; TCRdb has only the in-frame clones, and not every one. Counted here are 2,500,000 or so clones, 90% to 95% occurring once; the ten biggest clones make up 0.14%. The sample consisted of naive CD4+ T cells sorted from blood. Subset here: CD45RA+ positively selected. Every receptor here comes from a man younger than 30 in good health.

The chain has TRBV10-2 and TRBJ2-7; no clear D gene. Germline assignment: CDR1 WSHSY and CDR2 SAAADI. The CDR3 is 11 residues long. V lost 8 bases and J 3 bases, leaving 8 bases between the germline ends. In DNA form, the CDR3 reads TGCGCCAGCGGCTATATCTACGAGCAGTACTTC. Amino acid sequence: CASGYIYEQYF.

This chain links TRBV6-5 with TRBJ1-2; D remains unclear. CDR1 MNHEY and CDR2 SVGAGI come from the germline V gene. The CDR3 is made up of 13 amino acids. Between the trimmed V and J ends, which lost 2 bases and 8 bases, there was a span of 12 bases. CDR3 bases: TGTGCCAGCAGTTACCGGTCAGGACCCGGCTACACCTTC. Its protein is CASSYRSGPGYTF.

This chain uses TRBV6-5 with TRBJ1-2; the D gene is possibly TRBD1 (5 bases). Trimming removed 8 bases at V and 4 bases at J, with 23 bases between. This CDR3 has 16 residues. The germline gives CDR1 MNHEY, CDR2 SVGAGI. The CDR3 DNA reads as TGTGCCAGCTGTTCCGGGGGACTGCGGAGGATCTATGGCTACACCTTC. The encoded protein is CASCSGGLRRIYGYTF.

The chain recombines TRBV18 with TRBJ1-5; no clear D. Trimming took 3 bases from V and 3 from J, leaving 15 bases between them. The CDR3 has 16 amino acids. CDR1 KGHSH and CDR2 LQKENI come from the germline V gene. Here the CDR3 DNA reads TGTGCCAGCTCACCTGGCGGGCCCGGGAACAATCAGCCCCAGCATTTT. Translating gives CASSPGGPGNNQPQHF.

The chain couples TRBV6-5 to TRBJ1-2; 7 bases align to TRBD1. V dropped 0 bases and J dropped 5; count of bases not matched to a gene: 6. This CDR3 has 15 residues. Germline loops: CDR1 MNHEY, CDR2 SVGAGI. CDR3 DNA sequence: TGTGCCAGCAGTTACTCGAAGGGACAGTCGTATGGCTACACCTTC. This sequence encodes CASSYSKGQSYGYTF.

The rearrangement links TRBV7-9 to TRBJ1-1; 8 positions match TRBD1. V lost 5 bases, J lost 11 bases, and 7 bases stayed unmatched. This CDR3 contains 12 residues. Germline V gene data show CDR1 as SEHNR and CDR2 as FQNEAQ (reference sequence). The chain's CDR3 is CASSPQGVVAFF. As DNA, the CDR3 is TGTGCCAGCAGCCCACAGGGGGTGGTCGCTTTCTTT.

J is TRBJ2-2 and V is TRBV13; D unclear. Germline V gene data show CDR1 as PRHDT and CDR2 as FYEKMQ (reference sequence). With 4 bases removed from V and 4 bases from J, the gap between germline ends came to 7 bases. The CDR3 runs 13 residues. The CDR3 DNA sequence: TGTGCCAGCAGCTCTTATACCACCGGGGAGCTGTTTTTT. Its protein is CASSSYTTGELFF. The whole variable domain, filled in from reference TRBV13 and TRBJ2-2, reads AAGVIQSPRHLIKEKRETATLKCYPIPRHDTVYWYQQGPGQDPQFLISFYEKMQSDKGSIPDRFSAQQFSDYHSELNMSSLELGDSALYFCASSSYTTGELFFGEGSRLTVL.

For this clone: Distinct nucleotide sequences in the sample also encode this CDR3. The V and J genes are TRBV7-2 and TRBJ2-5, with D tentatively TRBD2 (7 bases). Germline assignment: CDR1 SGHTA and CDR2 FQGNSA. V shed 1 base and J shed 2 bases, with 11 bases lying between them. The CDR3 contains 15 residues. The DNA for the CDR3 is TGTGCCAGCAGCTTAGGGGGAGGGGGTCAAGAGACCCAGTACTTC. Protein sequence: CASSLGGGGQETQYF.

J is TRBJ1-2 and V is TRBV5-6; D is unclear. Germline V lookup: CDR1 SGHDT, CDR2 YYEEEE. This CDR3 has 15 residues. Deletions cut 2 bases from V and 2 bases from J, with 13 bases between. The CDR3 DNA is TGTGCCAGCAGCTTAGATTCTGCGGAAAACTATGGCTACACCTTC. Translating gives CASSLDSAENYGYTF. Together with reference TRBV5-6 and TRBJ1-2, the CDR3 gives the full variable domain: DAGVTQSPTHLIKTRGQQVTLRCSPKSGHDTVSWYQQALGQGPQFIFQYYEEEERQRGNFPDRFSGHQFPNYSSELNVNALLLGDSALYLCASSLDSAENYGYTFGSGTRLTVV.

The genes are TRBV13 and TRBJ2-2; 9 bases fit TRBD2. V lost 5 bases to trimming and J lost 1 base; unmatched junction nucleotides: 5. This CDR3 region has 16 residues. Germline V gene lookup returns CDR1 PRHDT and CDR2 FYEKMQ (reference sequence). The CDR3 DNA is TGTGCCAGCAGCCCGCAAGCGGGAGGGAACACCGGGGAGCTGTTTTTT. Translating it yields CASSPQAGGNTGELFF. Using reference TRBV13 and TRBJ2-2 for the parts outside the CDR3, the full variable domain is AAGVIQSPRHLIKEKRETATLKCYPIPRHDTVYWYQQGPGQDPQFLISFYEKMQSDKGSIPDRFSAQQFSDYHSELNMSSLELGDSALYFCASSPQAGGNTGELFFGEGSRLTVL.

The gene calls are TRBV9 and TRBJ1-3, with TRBD1 as a possible D gene (5 bases). Germline assignment: CDR1 SGDLS and CDR2 YYNGEE. CDR3 length: 15 residues. Trimming took 0 bases from V and 3 from J, leaving 10 bases between them. CDR3 bases: TGTGCCAGCAGCGTAGCGGCAGGGCTTGGAAACACCATATATTTT. Protein: CASSVAAGLGNTIYF.

This chain uses TRBV2 with TRBJ1-3, with D possibly TRBD1 on 5 matching bases. V lost 2 bases to trimming and J lost 3 bases, with 8 bases between them. Germline CDR1 and CDR2: SNHLY and FYNNEI. The CDR3 spans 14 residues. CDR3 sequence: CASSERGGGNTIYF. The CDR3 coding sequence is TGTGCCAGCAGTGAACGGGGGGGTGGAAACACCATATATTTT. Using reference TRBV2 and TRBJ1-3 for the parts outside the CDR3, the full variable domain is EPEVTQTPSHQVTQMGQEVILRCVPISNHLYFYWYRQILGQKVEFLVSFYNNEISEKSEIFDDQFSVERPDGSNFTLKIRSTKLEDSAMYFCASSERGGGNTIYFGEGSWLTVV.

V gene TRBV5-1 combines with J gene TRBJ1-2; 10 bases align to TRBD1. Trimming removed 4 bases from V and 6 bases from J; junction bases left unmatched: 12. CDR1 SGHRS and CDR2 YFSETQ come from the germline V gene. CDR3 length: 16 residues. As DNA, the CDR3 is TGCGCCAGCAGCGTGGGAAATGTAGGACAGGGGGATGGCTACACCTTC. Translating gives CASSVGNVGQGDGYTF.

This clone was found once. Other DNA sequences in the same sample also yield this CDR3. Here the CDR3 reads CASSLSGMNTEAFF. The CDR3 DNA sequence: TGTGCCAGCAGCTTATCAGGGATGAACACTGAAGCTTTCTTT. The rearrangement uses TRBV11-2 and TRBJ1-1; tentatively, D is TRBD1 (5 bases). The CDR3 runs 14 residues. V was clipped by 2 bases and J by 0 bases, with 7 bases between them. Per germline, CDR1 SGHAT and CDR2 FQNNGV.

A single count supports this clone. Other nucleotide sequences from this sample produce the same CDR3. V and J are TRBV5-4 and TRBJ2-7, with 7 bases fitting TRBD2. CDR1 SGHNT and CDR2 YYREEE come from the germline V gene (reference sequence). The CDR3 loop spans 13 amino acids. V shed 5 bases, J shed 0 bases, and the junction held 2 bases outside the gene matches. DNA for the CDR3: TGTGCCAGCAGTCGGGACTACTCCTACGAGCAGTACTTC. Translated, it gives CASSRDYSYEQYF.

The genes are TRBV6-5 and TRBJ2-6, with TRBD1 identical over 7 bases. The germline V gene has CDR1 MNHEY and CDR2 SVGAGI. Trimming cost V 6 bases and J 1 base; bases outside gene matches: 0. CDR3 size: 14 residues. The CDR3 coding sequence is TGTGCCAGCAGGACAGGGTCTGGGGCCAACGTCCTGACTTTC. This sequence encodes CASRTGSGANVLTF.

This chain links TRBV25-1 with TRBJ2-2; D possibly corresponds to TRBD2 (6 bases). This CDR3 region has 14 residues. The V end lost 3 bases, the J end lost 7 bases, and 12 bases lay between the germline ends. The V gene's germline CDR1 is MGHDK and CDR2 SYGVNS. The CDR3: CASSESQGGGELFF. DNA of the CDR3: TGTGCCAGCAGTGAGTCCCAGGGAGGCGGGGAGCTGTTTTTT. Complete variable domain (other parts from reference TRBV25-1 and TRBJ2-2): EADIYQTPRYLVIGTGKKITLECSQTMGHDKMYWYQQDPGMELHLIHYSYGVNSTEKGDLSSESTVSRIRTEHFPLTLESARPSHTSQYLCASSESQGGGELFFGEGSRLTVL.

The chain employs TRBV6-1 and TRBJ1-5; no clear D. This CDR3 is 15 amino acids long. V was trimmed by 4 bases and J by 2 bases, leaving 12 bases between them. Germline assignment: CDR1 MNHNS and CDR2 SASEGT. The CDR3 protein is CASSASDVGNQPQHF. The CDR3 DNA reads TGTGCCAGCAGTGCATCGGACGTAGGCAATCAGCCCCAGCATTTT.

The gene calls are TRBV15 and TRBJ2-2, with D tentatively TRBD1 or TRBD2 (5 bases each). Trimming took 5 bases from V and 2 from J, leaving 12 bases between them. Per germline, CDR1 LNHNV and CDR2 YYDKDF (reference sequence). This CDR3 has 15 amino acids. CDR3 in DNA: TGTGCCACCAGCCGGGACGGATCAAACACCGGGGAGCTGTTTTTT. This sequence encodes CATSRDGSNTGELFF.

Worth noting for this clone: Other DNA sequences in this specimen translate into the identical CDR3. V usage is TRBV28 and J usage is TRBJ1-5; maybe TRBD1 (5 bases). Germline CDR1 is MDHEN and CDR2 is SYDVKM. The CDR3 is 12 residues long. Trimming removed 3 bases at V and 7 bases at J, with 7 bases between. CDR3 coding DNA: TGTGCCAGCAGTTTTGGGGGGCAGCCCCAGCATTTT. Translated, it gives CASSFGGQPQHF.

V gene TRBV30 combines with J gene TRBJ2-2, with D hard to call. Germline lookup yields CDR1 GTSNPN and CDR2 SVGIG (reference sequence). The CDR3 extends over 13 amino acids. The germline V and J ends were trimmed by 0 bases and 5 bases, with 7 bases remaining between them. This chain's CDR3 is CAWSVGTTGELFF. The CDR3 region has the DNA TGTGCCTGGAGTGTGGGTACAACCGGGGAGCTGTTTTTT. The whole variable domain, filled in from reference TRBV30 and TRBJ2-2, reads SQTIHQWPATLVQPVGSPLSLECTVEGTSNPNLYWYRQAAGRGLQLLFYSVGIGQISSEVPQNLSASRPQDRQFILSSKKLLLSDSGFYLCAWSVGTTGELFFGEGSRLTVL.

J is TRBJ2-2 and V is TRBV28; no reliable D call. Germline values: CDR1 MDHEN, CDR2 SYDVKM. V lost 7 bases and J 1 base, leaving 10 bases between the germline ends. The CDR3 runs to 14 residues. CDR3 sequence: CASNSGGNTGELFF. CDR3 DNA sequence: TGTGCCAGCAATTCGGGTGGGAACACCGGGGAGCTGTTTTTT.

J is TRBJ2-2 and V is TRBV18, with D unresolved. The CDR3 is made up of 14 amino acids. CDR1 and CDR2 (germline): KGHSH, LQKENI. V gave up 9 bases and J gave up 2 bases, with 13 bases separating them. As DNA, the CDR3 is TGTGCCAGTCAGGTACAGTTCAACACCGGGGAGCTGTTTTTT. It encodes CASQVQFNTGELFF.

The V call is TRBV2, the J call TRBJ2-7; no reliable D call. The CDR3 covers 14 residues. From germline, CDR1 is SNHLY and CDR2 FYNNEI. Trimming took off 2 bases at V and 6 bases at J, with 14 bases between the two ends. Here the CDR3 DNA reads TGTGCCAGCAGTGAACGTTTGCTACTCCCCGAGCAGTACTTC. Amino acid sequence: CASSERLLLPEQYF.

The table lists this clone with a few counts. This CDR3 reads CASSQGTTQESHSPLHF. The CDR3 nucleotides are TGCGCCAGCAGCCAGGGGACAACACAGGAGTCCCATTCACCCCTCCACTTT. The chain couples TRBV4-3 to TRBJ1-6, with D possibly matching TRBD1 (6 bases). The CDR3 extends over 17 amino acids. Germline V gene data show CDR1 as LGHNA and CDR2 as YSLEER. Trimming removed 3 bases from V and 8 bases from J, with 20 bases in between.

The gene calls are TRBV18 and TRBJ2-1; 10 bases align to TRBD1. The CDR3 spans 15 residues. The V gene's germline CDR1 is KGHSH and CDR2 LQKENI. Unmatched junction bases numbered 5, after V lost 0 bases and J lost 9 bases. Here the CDR3 reads CASSPPTGGKGEQFF. The CDR3 DNA reads as TGTGCCAGCTCACCACCGACAGGGGGCAAGGGTGAGCAGTTCTTC.

This chain joins TRBV6-5 and TRBJ2-3; D is uncertain. V was clipped by 0 bases and J by 2 bases, with 9 bases between them. CDR1 and CDR2 (germline): MNHEY, SVGAGI. This CDR3 spans 15 amino acids. CDR3 loop: CASSYSRQATDTQYF. The CDR3 DNA sequence: TGTGCCAGCAGTTACTCCCGGCAGGCCACAGATACGCAGTATTTT.

The chain uses TRBV12-2 and TRBJ2-7; the listed D gene, TRBD1, was not tested against the DNA. TRBV12-2 is marked as a pseudogene. The CDR3 consists of 21 residues. CDR3 in amino acids: CASRLPTGTVPCPLFHYEQYF. In DNA form, the CDR3 reads TGTGCAAGTCGCCTCCCGACGGGGACAGTCCCATGTCCCCTCTTCCACTACGAGCAGTACTTC.

The rearrangement joins TRBV19 to TRBJ2-4; D is possibly TRBD1 (5 bases). This CDR3 is built from 14 residues. V was trimmed by 9 bases and J by 3 bases, leaving 15 bases between them. Looked up from germline, CDR1 is LNHDA and CDR2 is SQIVND (reference sequence). CDR3 nucleotides: TGTGCCAGCCGAAACTTCGACAGCAAAAACATTCAGTACTTC. Its translation is CASRNFDSKNIQYF. Drawing the rest from reference TRBV19 and TRBJ2-4, the complete variable domain is DGGITQSPKYLFRKEGQNVTLSCEQNLNHDAMYWYRQDPGQGLRLIYYSQIVNDFQKGDIAEGYSVSREKKESFPLTVTSAQKNPTAFYLCASRNFDSKNIQYFGAGTRLSVL.

The chain combines TRBV9 with TRBJ2-1; TRBD2 matches 7 bases. From germline, CDR1 is SGDLS and CDR2 YYNGEE. The junction had 5 bases not matched to a gene; V was cut back by 0 bases and J by 5 bases. The CDR3 has 15 residues. As DNA, the CDR3 is TGTGCCAGCAGCGTAGGTCGACTAGCAGACAATGAGCAGTTCTTC. It yields the protein CASSVGRLADNEQFF.

A remark on this clone: The identical CDR3 is also encoded by other nucleotide sequences in the sample. The chain recombines TRBV2 with TRBJ2-1; D might be TRBD1 (5 bases). Trimming left V 3 bases short and J 4 bases short, with 10 bases between. The germline gives CDR1 SNHLY, CDR2 FYNNEI. This CDR3 is 14 amino acids long. The CDR3 here is CASSETVSYNEQFF. The CDR3 region has the DNA TGTGCCAGCAGTGAGACAGTGTCGTACAATGAGCAGTTCTTC. Supplemented by reference TRBV2 and TRBJ2-1, the full variable domain reads EPEVTQTPSHQVTQMGQEVILRCVPISNHLYFYWYRQILGQKVEFLVSFYNNEISEKSEIFDDQFSVERPDGSNFTLKIRSTKLEDSAMYFCASSETVSYNEQFFGPGTRLTVL.